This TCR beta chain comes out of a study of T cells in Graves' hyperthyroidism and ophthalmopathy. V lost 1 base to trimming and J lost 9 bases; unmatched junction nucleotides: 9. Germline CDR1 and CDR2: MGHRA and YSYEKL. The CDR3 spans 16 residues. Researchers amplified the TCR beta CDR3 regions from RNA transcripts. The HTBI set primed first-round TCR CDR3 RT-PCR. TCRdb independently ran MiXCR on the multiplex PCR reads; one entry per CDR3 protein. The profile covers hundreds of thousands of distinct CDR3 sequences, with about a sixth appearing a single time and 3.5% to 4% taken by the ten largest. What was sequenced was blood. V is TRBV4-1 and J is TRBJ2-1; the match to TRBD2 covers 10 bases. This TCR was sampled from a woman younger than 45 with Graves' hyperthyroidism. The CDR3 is CASSQASGRGFSEQFF. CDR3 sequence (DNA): TGCGCCAGCAGCCAAGCCAGCGGGAGGGGTTTTAGTGAGCAGTTCTTC.